This TCR beta chain was captured by sequencing in a study of blood T cell repertoires in COVID-19. Across the study: Whether acute or convalescent, the COVID-19 samples came from the United States, Italy and Spain. PBMCs, B-cell-depleted T cells, or T cells were the source of the cDNA or gDNA that made up the material.

The CDR3 contains 16 residues. Germline lookup yields CDR1 LGHNA and CDR2 YNFKEQ. V lost 0 bases and J lost 3; bases outside the gene matches: 5. Original processing notes: From reference gene primer amplification, estimates of nucleated cell counts were derived. Here immunoSEQ multiplex PCR was the method, and the copy in TCRdb shows in-frame clones only, minus some. V and J calls and clone size are as listed in that table; D and trimming were resolved from the DNA. This sample has around 130,000 clones; about 87% occur once, and the top ten carry 2% to 2.5%. The receptor was isolated from a woman aged 45-65 years with acute or convalescent COVID-19. This rearrangement joins TRBV4-2 to TRBJ2-7, with 10 nucleotides matching TRBD2. Sequences were obtained from peripheral blood. CDR3 sequence (DNA): TGTGCCAGCAGCCAAGATCGGGCTAGCGGGGGCTACGAGCAGTACTTC. It translates to CASSQDRASGGYEQYF.